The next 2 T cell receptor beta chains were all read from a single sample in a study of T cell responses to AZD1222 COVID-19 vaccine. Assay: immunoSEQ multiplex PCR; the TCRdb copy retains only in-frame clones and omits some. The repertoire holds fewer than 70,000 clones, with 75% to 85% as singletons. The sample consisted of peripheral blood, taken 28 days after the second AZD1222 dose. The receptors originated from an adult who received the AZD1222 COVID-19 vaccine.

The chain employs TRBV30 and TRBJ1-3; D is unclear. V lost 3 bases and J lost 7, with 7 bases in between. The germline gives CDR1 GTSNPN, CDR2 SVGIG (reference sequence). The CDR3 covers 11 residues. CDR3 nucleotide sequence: TGTGCCTGGAGGGCCTTGAACACCATATATTTT. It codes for CAWRALNTIYF.

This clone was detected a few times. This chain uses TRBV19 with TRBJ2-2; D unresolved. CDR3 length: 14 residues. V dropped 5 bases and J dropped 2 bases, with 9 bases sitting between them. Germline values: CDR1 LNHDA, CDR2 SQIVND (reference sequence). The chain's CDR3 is CASSVGPNTGELFF. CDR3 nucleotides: TGTGCCAGTAGTGTTGGACCAAACACCGGGGAGCTGTTTTTT. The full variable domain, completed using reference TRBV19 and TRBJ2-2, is DGGITQSPKYLFRKEGQNVTLSCEQNLNHDAMYWYRQDPGQGLRLIYYSQIVNDFQKGDIAEGYSVSREKKESFPLTVTSAQKNPTAFYLCASSVGPNTGELFFGEGSRLTVL.